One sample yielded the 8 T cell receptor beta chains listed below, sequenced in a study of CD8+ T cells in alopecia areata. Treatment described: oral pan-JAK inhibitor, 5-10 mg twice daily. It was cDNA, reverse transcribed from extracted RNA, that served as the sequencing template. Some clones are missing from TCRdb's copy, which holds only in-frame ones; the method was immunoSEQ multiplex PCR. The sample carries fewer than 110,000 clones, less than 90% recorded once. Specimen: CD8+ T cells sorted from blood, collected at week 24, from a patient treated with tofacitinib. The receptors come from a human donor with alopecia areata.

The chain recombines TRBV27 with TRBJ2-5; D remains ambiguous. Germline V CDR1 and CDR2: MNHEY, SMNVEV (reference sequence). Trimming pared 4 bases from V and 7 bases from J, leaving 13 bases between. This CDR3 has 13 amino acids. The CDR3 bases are TGTGCCAGCAGTTCGGACCAGAAAGGGACCCAGTACTTC. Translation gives CASSSDQKGTQYF.

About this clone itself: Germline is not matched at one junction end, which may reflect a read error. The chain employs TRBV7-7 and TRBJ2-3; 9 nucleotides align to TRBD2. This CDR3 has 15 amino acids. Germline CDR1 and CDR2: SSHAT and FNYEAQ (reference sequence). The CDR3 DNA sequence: TGTGCTAGCAGCTTGAGCGGGGGGAACACAGATACGCAGTATTTT. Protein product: CASSLSGGNTDTQYF.

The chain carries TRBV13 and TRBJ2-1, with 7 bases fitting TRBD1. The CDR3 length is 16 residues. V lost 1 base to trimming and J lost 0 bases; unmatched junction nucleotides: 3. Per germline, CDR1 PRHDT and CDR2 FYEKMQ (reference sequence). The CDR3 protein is CASSLEGQSSYNEQFF. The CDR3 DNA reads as TGTGCCAGCAGCTTAGAGGGACAGAGCTCCTACAATGAGCAGTTCTTC.

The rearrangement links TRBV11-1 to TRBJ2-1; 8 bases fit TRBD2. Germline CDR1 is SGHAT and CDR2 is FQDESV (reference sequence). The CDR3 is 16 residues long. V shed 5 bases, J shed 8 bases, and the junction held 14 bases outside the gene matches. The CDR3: CASSPRTSRFRDEQFF. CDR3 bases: TGTGCCAGCAGCCCCCGGACTAGCCGGTTTCGCGATGAGCAGTTCTTC.

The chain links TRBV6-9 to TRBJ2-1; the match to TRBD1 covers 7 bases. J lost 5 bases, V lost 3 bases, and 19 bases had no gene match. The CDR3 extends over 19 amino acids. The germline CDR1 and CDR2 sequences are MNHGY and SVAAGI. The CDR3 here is CASSYVTGNVNRPNNEQFF. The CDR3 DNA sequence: TGTGCCAGCAGTTACGTGACAGGGAATGTCAACCGTCCAAACAATGAGCAGTTCTTC.

The CDR3 loop is CASSRTPSGGPQQETQYF. For the CDR3, the DNA is TGCGCCAGCAGTCGGACCCCCAGCGGGGGACCACAACAAGAGACCCAGTACTTC. V gene TRBV23-1 combines with J gene TRBJ2-5; 8 bases are a match to TRBD2. TRBV23-1 is labeled an ORF, and its function is uncertain. V gave up 4 bases and J gave up 2 bases; unmatched junction bases: 15. This CDR3 region has 18 residues.

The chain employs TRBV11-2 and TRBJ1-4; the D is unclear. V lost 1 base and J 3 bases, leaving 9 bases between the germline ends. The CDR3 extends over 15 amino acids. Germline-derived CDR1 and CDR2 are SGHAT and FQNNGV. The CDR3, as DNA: TGTGCCAGCAGCTTAGTTGGGATGTCTAATGAAAAACTGTTTTTT. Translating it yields CASSLVGMSNEKLFF.

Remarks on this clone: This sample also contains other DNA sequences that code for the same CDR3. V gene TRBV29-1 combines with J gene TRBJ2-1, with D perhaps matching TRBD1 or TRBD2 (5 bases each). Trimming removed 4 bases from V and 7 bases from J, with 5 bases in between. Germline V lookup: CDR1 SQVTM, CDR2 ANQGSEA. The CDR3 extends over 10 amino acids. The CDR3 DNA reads TGCAGCGTTGGGGGGAATGAGCAGTTCTTC. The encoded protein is CSVGGNEQFF.